This TCR beta chain derives from a study of shared clonotypes between healthy human individuals. This clone is a singleton in its sample. The repertoire was sequenced with immunoSEQ multiplex PCR; TCRdb's copy has only in-frame clones and lacks some. The repertoire includes some 800,000 clones, 92% of them detected once, and about 25% sits in the top ten. The ends were cut back, 2 bases at V and 0 bases at J, with 9 bases in the middle. The CDR3 is made up of 15 amino acids. CDR1 is SGHDT and CDR2 is YYEEEE in the germline V gene. CD45RO-negative CD8 cells positively selected for CCR7 made up the naive population, which excluded terminally differentiated effector memory CD45RA+ cells. Among the donors, all were Caucasian adults who lived in Nashville, Tennessee.

The material sequenced was naive CD8+ T cells sorted from blood. The sequence derives from a man younger than 45 in good health. The chain uses TRBV5-6 and TRBJ1-3; D unclear. The CDR3 region is CASSFTPDSGNTIYF. CDR3 in DNA: TGTGCCAGCAGCTTTACCCCCGACTCTGGAAACACCATATATTTT.